Only a few counts were recorded for the clone carrying this TCR beta chain. What it recognizes is unknown. The CDR3 has 15 amino acids. CDR1 is LGHDT and CDR2 is YNNKEL in the germline V gene (reference sequence). V dropped 3 bases and J dropped 6; count of bases not matched to a gene: 4. The data belong to a study of CD8+CD57+ T cells in acquired aplastic anemia. Study context: Sorted CD4+ and CD8+ cell DNA averaged roughly 3.2 ug.

Genomic DNA constituted the template upon which TCR beta VDJ and CDR3 profiling was performed. TCRdb redid the calling of the reads with MiXCR, one entry per CDR3 protein. This table has some 220,000 distinct CDR3 sequences, 34% appearing once. Findings of the study overall: Between patients and controls, CD8+ Simpson's diversity did not vary significantly.

The sequence was collected from a human donor in good health, serving as a control. The chain combines TRBV3-1 with TRBJ2-3; 12 positions match TRBD2. Sequencing used sorted CD4+, CD8+, or CD8+CD57+ T cells (not recorded which) from PBMCs. The CDR3 coding sequence is TGTGCCAGCAGCCACCTAGCGGGGGGGCCGGATACGCAGTATTTT. Residues: CASSHLAGGPDTQYF.